The TCR beta chain under discussion was sequenced for a study of T cell responses to AZD1222 COVID-19 vaccine. Whole-study findings and limits: Clonal diversity may have been underestimated in mostly white British donors. Baseline antibody screening turned up just six seropositive AZD1222 recipients. Nearly half of spike-specific TCRs reportedly go after variant regions that carry no mutations. Repertoire sampling occurred only after the peak T cell response.

The CDR3 consists of 16 residues. Per germline, CDR1 SGHNT and CDR2 YYREEE (reference sequence). V was clipped by 0 bases and J by 6 bases; unmatched bases: 5. On this clone: The antigen remains unidentified.

The repertoire was sequenced with immunoSEQ multiplex PCR; TCRdb's copy has only in-frame clones and lacks some. The repertoire holds 110,000 to 150,000 clones, with 80% to 90% as singletons. Source: peripheral blood, taken on day 0 of AZD1222 vaccination. The rearrangement uses TRBV5-4 and TRBJ2-1; 11 bases agree with TRBD2. The receptor was derived from an adult in good health. CDR3 sequence: CASSLAVGTSGNEQFF. Here the CDR3 DNA reads TGTGCCAGCAGCTTGGCGGTAGGGACTAGCGGCAATGAGCAGTTCTTC.